This T cell receptor (beta chain) was recorded in a study of PD-1 blockade in classical Hodgkin lymphoma. Findings and limits, study-wide: Unlike CD8+ TCR diversity, which did not rise significantly by C4D1, CD4+ TCR diversity did.

The time point here: cycle 4 day 1 (C4D1), after less than seven weeks of nivolumab. Every patient was affected by relapse after autologous stem cell transplantation, while exposure to brentuximab vedotin was not uniform. Researchers pulled CD8+ T cells out of thawed PBMCs using magnetic negative selection. Progressive disease, partial response or complete response was each patient's best response. With 5 bases clipped from V and 3 bases from J, the junction kept 7 bases outside the gene matches. Looked up from germline, CDR1 is LNHDA and CDR2 is SQIVND (reference sequence). The length of the CDR3 is 15 residues. As regards this clone: As yet, its antigen is unknown.

Sequenced by immunoSEQ multiplex PCR; TCRdb stores in-frame clones only, minus some. The data show 9,100 or so clones, with around 83% seen just once and roughly 30% held by the top ten. The sequencing here drew on CD8+ T cells from blood, taken before the fourth cycle of nivolumab. This chain uses TRBV19 with TRBJ1-2; TRBD1 agrees at 9 bases. The clonotype originates from a human donor with classical Hodgkin lymphoma. CDR3: CASSAGQGIDYGYTF. DNA of the CDR3: TGTGCCAGTAGTGCTGGACAGGGGATAGACTATGGCTACACCTTC.